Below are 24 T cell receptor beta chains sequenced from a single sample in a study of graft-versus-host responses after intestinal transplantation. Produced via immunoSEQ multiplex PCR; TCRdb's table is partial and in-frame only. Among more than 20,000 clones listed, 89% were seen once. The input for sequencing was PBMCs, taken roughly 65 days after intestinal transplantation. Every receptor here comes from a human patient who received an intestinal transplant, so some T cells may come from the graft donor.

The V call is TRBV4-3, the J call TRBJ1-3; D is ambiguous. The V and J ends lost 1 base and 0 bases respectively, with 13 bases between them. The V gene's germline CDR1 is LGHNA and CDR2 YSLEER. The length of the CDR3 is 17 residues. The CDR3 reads CASSQGRGRFSGNTIYF. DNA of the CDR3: TGCGCCAGCAGCCAAGGACGGGGTCGGTTCTCTGGAAACACCATATATTTT.

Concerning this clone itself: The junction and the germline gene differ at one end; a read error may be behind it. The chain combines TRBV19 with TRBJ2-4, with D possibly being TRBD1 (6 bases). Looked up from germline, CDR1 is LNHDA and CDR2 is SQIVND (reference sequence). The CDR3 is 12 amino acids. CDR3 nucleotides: TGTGCCAGTAGTACGACCGGCAGGGGAAGAGACTTC. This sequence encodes CASSTTGRGRDF. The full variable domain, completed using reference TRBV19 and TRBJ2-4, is DGGITQSPKYLFRKEGQNVTLSCEQNLNHDAMYWYRQDPGQGLRLIYYSQIVNDFQKGDIAEGYSVSREKKESFPLTVTSAQKNPTAFYLCASSTTGRGRDFGAGTRLSVL.

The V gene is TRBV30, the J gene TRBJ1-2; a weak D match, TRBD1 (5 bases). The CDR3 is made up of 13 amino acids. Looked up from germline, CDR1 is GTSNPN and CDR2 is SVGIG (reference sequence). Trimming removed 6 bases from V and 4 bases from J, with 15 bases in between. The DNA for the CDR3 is TGTGCCTGCCGCCTTGGGGCGGGCTATGGCTACACCTTC. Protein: CACRLGAGYGYTF.

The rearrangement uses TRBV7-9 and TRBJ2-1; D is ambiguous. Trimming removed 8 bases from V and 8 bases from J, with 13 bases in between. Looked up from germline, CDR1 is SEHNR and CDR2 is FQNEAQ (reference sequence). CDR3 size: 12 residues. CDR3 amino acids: CASGRITDEQFF. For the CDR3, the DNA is TGTGCCAGCGGACGCATTACCGATGAGCAGTTCTTC.

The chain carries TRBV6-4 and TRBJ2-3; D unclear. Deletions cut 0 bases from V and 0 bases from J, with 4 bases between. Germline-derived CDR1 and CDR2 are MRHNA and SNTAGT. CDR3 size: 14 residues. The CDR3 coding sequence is TGTGCCAGCAGTGACTCGTCTAGCACAGATACGCAGTATTTT. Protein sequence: CASSDSSSTDTQYF.

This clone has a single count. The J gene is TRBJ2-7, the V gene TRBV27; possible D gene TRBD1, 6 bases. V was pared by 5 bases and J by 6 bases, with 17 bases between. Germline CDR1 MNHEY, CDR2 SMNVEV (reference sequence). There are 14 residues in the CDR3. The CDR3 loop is CASSPRTEGIEQYF. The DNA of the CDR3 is TGTGCCAGCAGTCCTCGGACAGAAGGGATCGAGCAGTACTTC.

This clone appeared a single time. CDR3 region: CASSNAGPFGSPLHF. CDR3 DNA sequence: TGTGCCAGCAGCAACGCCGGGCCTTTCGGCTCACCCCTCCACTTT. The genes are TRBV7-2 and TRBJ1-6, with D unresolved. The CDR3 totals 15 residues. V was cut by 5 bases and J by 10 bases, with 18 bases left in between. CDR1 SGHTA and CDR2 FQGNSA come from the germline V gene. The variable domain in full, with the rest retrieved from reference TRBV7-2 and TRBJ1-6, is GAGVSQSPSNKVTEKGKDVELRCDPISGHTALYWYRQSLGQGLEFLIYFQGNSAPDKSGLPSDRFSAERTGGSVSTLTIQRTQQEDSAVYLCASSNAGPFGSPLHFGNGTRLTVT.

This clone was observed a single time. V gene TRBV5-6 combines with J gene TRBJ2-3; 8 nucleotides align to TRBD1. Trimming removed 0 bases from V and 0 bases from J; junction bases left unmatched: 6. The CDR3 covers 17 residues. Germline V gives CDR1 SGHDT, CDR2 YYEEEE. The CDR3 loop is CASSLGTGTRSTDTQYF. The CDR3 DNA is TGTGCCAGCAGCTTGGGGACAGGGACCCGGAGCACAGATACGCAGTATTTT.

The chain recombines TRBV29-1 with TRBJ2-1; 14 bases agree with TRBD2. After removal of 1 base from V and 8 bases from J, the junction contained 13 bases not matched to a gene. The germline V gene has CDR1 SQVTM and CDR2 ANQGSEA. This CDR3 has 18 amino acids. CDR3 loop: CSVEGSGTSGGIGDEQFF. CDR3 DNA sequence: TGCAGCGTTGAAGGTTCAGGGACTAGCGGGGGAATTGGCGATGAGCAGTTCTTC.

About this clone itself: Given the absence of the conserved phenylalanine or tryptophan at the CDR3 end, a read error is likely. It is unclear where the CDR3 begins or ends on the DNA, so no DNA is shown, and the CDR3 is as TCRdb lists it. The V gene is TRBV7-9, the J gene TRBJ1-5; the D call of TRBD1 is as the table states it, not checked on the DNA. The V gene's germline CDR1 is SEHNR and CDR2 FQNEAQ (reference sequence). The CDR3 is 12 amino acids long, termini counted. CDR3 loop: CASRRPTGLRKI.

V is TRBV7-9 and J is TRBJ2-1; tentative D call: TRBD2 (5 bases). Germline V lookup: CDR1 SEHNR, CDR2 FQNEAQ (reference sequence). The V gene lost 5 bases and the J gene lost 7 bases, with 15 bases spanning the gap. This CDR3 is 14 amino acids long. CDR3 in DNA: TGTGCCAGCAGCCAGGTGCTAGCTAATAATGAGCAGTTCTTC. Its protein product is CASSQVLANNEQFF.

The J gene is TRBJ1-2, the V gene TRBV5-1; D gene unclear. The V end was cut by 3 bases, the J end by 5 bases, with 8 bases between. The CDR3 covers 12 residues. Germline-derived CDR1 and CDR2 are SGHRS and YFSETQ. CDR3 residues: CASSSRWYGYTF. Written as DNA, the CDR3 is TGCGCCAGCAGCTCGAGGTGGTATGGCTACACCTTC.

The CDR3 here is CASTPEGGQYNEQFF. In nucleotides, the CDR3 is TGTGCCAGCACCCCCGAAGGGGGCCAGTACAATGAGCAGTTCTTC. V and J are TRBV7-9 and TRBJ2-1; TRBD1 agrees at 7 bases. Trimming at V came to 7 bases and at J to 4 bases, leaving 10 bases not matched to a gene. From germline, CDR1 is SEHNR and CDR2 FQNEAQ (reference sequence). The CDR3 totals 15 residues.

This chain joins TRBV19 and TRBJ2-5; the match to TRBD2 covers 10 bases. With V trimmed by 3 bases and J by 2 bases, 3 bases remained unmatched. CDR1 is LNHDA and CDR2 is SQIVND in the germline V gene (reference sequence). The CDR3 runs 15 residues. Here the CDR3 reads CASSIVAGGQETQYF. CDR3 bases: TGTGCCAGTAGTATTGTAGCGGGGGGTCAAGAGACCCAGTACTTC.

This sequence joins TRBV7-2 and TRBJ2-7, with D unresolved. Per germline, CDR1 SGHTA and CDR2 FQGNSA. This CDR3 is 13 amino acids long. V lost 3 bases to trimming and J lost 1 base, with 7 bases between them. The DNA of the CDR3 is TGTGCCAGCAGCTTTACGCTATCCTACGAGCAGTACTTC. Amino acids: CASSFTLSYEQYF.

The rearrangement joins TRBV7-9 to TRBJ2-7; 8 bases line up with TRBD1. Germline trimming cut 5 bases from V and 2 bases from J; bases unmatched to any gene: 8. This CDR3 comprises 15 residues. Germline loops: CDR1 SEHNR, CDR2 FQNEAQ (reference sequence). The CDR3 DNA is TGTGCCAGCAGCACCGACAGGGGCCCTACCTACGAGCAGTACTTC. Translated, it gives CASSTDRGPTYEQYF.

This CDR3 is CASSQAGPNEKLFF. DNA for the CDR3: TGCGCCAGCAGCCAAGCGGGGCCTAATGAAAAACTGTTTTTT. The chain couples TRBV4-3 to TRBJ1-4, with a tentative D call TRBD1 (5 bases). CDR1 is LGHNA, CDR2 YSLEER, per germline. The CDR3 extends over 14 amino acids. V was trimmed by 1 base and J by 3 bases, leaving 6 bases between them.

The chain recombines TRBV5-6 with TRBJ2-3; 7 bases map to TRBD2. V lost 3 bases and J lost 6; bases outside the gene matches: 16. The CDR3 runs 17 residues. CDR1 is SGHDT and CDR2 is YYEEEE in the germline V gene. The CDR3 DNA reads TGTGCCAGCAGCTCCACAACGTTAGGCGGGGGACGGGATACGCAGTATTTT. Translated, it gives CASSSTTLGGGRDTQYF.

CDR3 sequence (DNA): TGTGCCAGCAGGACTACTCTTGGATATACGCAGTATTTT. It is translated as CASRTTLGYTQYF. V and J are TRBV5-4 and TRBJ2-3; possibly TRBD2 for D (5 bases). The CDR3 consists of 13 residues. CDR1 and CDR2 (germline): SGHNT, YYREEE (reference sequence). Between the trimmed V and J ends, which lost 5 bases and 7 bases, there was a span of 14 bases.

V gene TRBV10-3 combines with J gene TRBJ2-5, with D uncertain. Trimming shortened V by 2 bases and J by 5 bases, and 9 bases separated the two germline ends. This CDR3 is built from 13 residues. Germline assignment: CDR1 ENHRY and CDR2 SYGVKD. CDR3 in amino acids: CAISESSQETQYF. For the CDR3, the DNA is TGTGCCATCAGTGAGAGTAGCCAGGAGACCCAGTACTTC.

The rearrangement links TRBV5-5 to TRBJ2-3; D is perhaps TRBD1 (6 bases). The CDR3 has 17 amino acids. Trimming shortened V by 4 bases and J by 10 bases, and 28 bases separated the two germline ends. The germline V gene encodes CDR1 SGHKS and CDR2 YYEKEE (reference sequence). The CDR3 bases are TGTGCCAGCAGCGGTTACAGTTACAGGGCCCCCCCCAGTGCGCAGTATTTT. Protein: CASSGYSYRAPPSAQYF. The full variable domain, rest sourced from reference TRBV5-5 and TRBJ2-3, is DAGVTQSPTHLIKTRGQQVTLRCSPISGHKSVSWYQQVLGQGPQFIFQYYEKEERGRGNFPDRFSARQFPNYSSELNVNALLLGDSALYLCASSGYSYRAPPSAQYFGPGTRLTVL.

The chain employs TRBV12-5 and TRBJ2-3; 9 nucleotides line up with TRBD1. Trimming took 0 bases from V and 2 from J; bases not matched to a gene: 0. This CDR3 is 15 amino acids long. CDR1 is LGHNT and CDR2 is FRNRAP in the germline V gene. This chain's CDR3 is CASGLVQGATDTQYF. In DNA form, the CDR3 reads TGTGCTAGTGGTTTGGTACAGGGGGCCACAGATACGCAGTATTTT.

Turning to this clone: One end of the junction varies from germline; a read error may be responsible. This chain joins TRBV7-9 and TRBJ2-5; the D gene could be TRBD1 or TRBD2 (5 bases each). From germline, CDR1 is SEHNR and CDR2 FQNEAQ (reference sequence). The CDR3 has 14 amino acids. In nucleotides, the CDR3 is TGTGCCAGCGGCTTACCAGGGTGGGGGGAGACCCAGTACTTC. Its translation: CASGLPGWGETQYF.

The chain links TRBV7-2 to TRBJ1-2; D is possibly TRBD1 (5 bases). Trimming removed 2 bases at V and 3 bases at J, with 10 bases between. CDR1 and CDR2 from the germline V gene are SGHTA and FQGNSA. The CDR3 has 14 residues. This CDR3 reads CASSLYQGHYGYTF. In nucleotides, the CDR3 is TGTGCCAGCAGCTTATATCAGGGCCACTATGGCTACACCTTC.